This TCR beta chain was retrieved from a study of blood T cells in healthy people across ages. Broader study findings: Possibly confounding the expanded clonotype changes was the fact that donor CMV status was unknown.

Only a few counts were recorded for this clonotype. Its target is unknown. CDR3 size: 14 residues. V lost 7 bases, J lost 2 bases, and 4 bases stayed unmatched. CDR1 and CDR2 (germline): SNHLY, FYNNEI. Through a sample-barcoded 5' primer and a J-beta primer mix, a second PCR was run for roughly 7 to 11 cycles. The study obtained at least 2.5 million CDR3-containing paired-end reads from every sample. TCRdb processed the 5' RACE reads anew with MiXCR; each CDR3 protein has one entry. The data contain 850,000 to 950,000 distinct CDR3 sequences, 29% of them singletons. The TCR was taken from a woman of 80 years or more in good health. V and J are TRBV2 and TRBJ2-3, with 9 bases that match TRBD1. The sequenced sample was blood. The CDR3 loop is CASKGTGPTDTQYF. The CDR3 bases are TGTGCCAGCAAAGGGACAGGGCCCACAGATACGCAGTATTTT.